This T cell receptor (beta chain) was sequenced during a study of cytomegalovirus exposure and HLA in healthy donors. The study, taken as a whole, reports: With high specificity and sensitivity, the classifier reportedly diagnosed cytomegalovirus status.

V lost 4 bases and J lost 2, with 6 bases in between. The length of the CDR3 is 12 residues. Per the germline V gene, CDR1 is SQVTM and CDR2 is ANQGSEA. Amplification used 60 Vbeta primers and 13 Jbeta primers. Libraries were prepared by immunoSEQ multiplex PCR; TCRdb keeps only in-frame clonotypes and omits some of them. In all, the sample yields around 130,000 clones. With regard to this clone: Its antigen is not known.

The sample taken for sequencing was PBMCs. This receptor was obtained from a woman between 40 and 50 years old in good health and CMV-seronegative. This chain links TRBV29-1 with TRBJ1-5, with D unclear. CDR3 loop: CSVVAGNQPQHF. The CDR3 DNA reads TGCAGCGTTGTGGCGGGCAATCAGCCCCAGCATTTT.